This TCR beta chain was captured by sequencing in a study of blood T cell repertoires in COVID-19. For the study at large: Specimens from acute and convalescent COVID-19 originated in the United States, Italy and Spain. T cells, B-cell-depleted T cells, or PBMCs supplied cDNA or gDNA.

V lost 0 bases to trimming and J lost 8 bases, with 15 bases between them. This CDR3 has 15 residues. CDR1 and CDR2 from the germline V gene are SGHRS and YFSETQ. The method was immunoSEQ multiplex PCR; TCRdb's version includes in-frame clones alone and lacks a portion of them. The data hold about 98,000 clones, with approximately 81% observed a single time. The V call is TRBV5-1, the J call TRBJ2-1, with no clear D. The sample comprised peripheral blood. This TCR came from a woman of 80 years or more with acute or convalescent COVID-19. This chain's CDR3 is CASSLGQAYNDEQFF. The DNA for the CDR3 is TGCGCCAGCAGCTTGGGCCAGGCTTACAATGATGAGCAGTTCTTC.